These 9 T cell receptor beta chains originate from one sample sequenced in a study of T cells in Graves' hyperthyroidism and ophthalmopathy. There were TCR beta CDR3 regions amplified from RNA transcripts. With the HTBI primer set, the TCR CDR3 went through a first round of RT-PCR. TCRdb re-called the multiplex PCR reads through MiXCR, storing one row per CDR3 protein. The sample shows about 200,000 distinct CDR3 sequences, around 16% of them seen only once. Sequencing input: blood. These receptors all stem from a woman aged 45-60 years with Graves' hyperthyroidism.

This clonotype was counted many times. This rearrangement joins TRBV7-2 to TRBJ2-5, with D uncertain. V dropped 5 bases and J dropped 1 base, with 8 bases sitting between them. The CDR3 runs 13 residues. In germline, CDR1 is SGHTA, CDR2 FQGNSA. This CDR3 is CASSLNRQETQYF. CDR3 nucleotide sequence: TGTGCCAGCAGCCTGAATCGCCAAGAGACCCAGTACTTC.

This clonotype occurred many times. The chain joins TRBV14 to TRBJ2-1; D gene uncertain. Germline assignment: CDR1 SGHDN and CDR2 FVKESK. CDR3 length: 13 residues. Trimming cost V 0 bases and J 3 bases, with 3 bases left between them. CDR3 protein: CASSQDIYNEQFF. In nucleotides, the CDR3 is TGTGCCAGCAGCCAAGATATCTACAATGAGCAGTTCTTC.

The chain joins TRBV20-1 to TRBJ2-1; TRBD2 aligns across 7 bases. The germline V gene encodes CDR1 DFQATT and CDR2 SNEGSKA (reference sequence). V was pared by 0 bases and J by 5 bases, with 7 bases of the junction left unmatched. The CDR3 contains 15 residues. CDR3 coding DNA: TGCAGTGCTAGAGATGCGCGGGAGTCTAACAATGAGCAGTTCTTC. Amino acids: CSARDARESNNEQFF.

This chain uses TRBV5-1 with TRBJ2-5; TRBD2 matches 12 bases. This CDR3 is built from 16 residues. Trimming at V came to 0 bases and at J to 2 bases, leaving 2 bases not matched to a gene. Germline assignment: CDR1 SGHRS and CDR2 YFSETQ. As DNA, the CDR3 is TGCGCCAGCAGCTTGGGACTAGCGGGAGAACAAGAGACCCAGTACTTC. Amino acids: CASSLGLAGEQETQYF.

This clonotype occurred many times. V usage is TRBV12-3 or TRBV12-4 and J usage is TRBJ2-7, with 8 bases matching TRBD1. Unmatched junction bases numbered 5, after V lost 5 bases and J lost 5 bases. The CDR3 contains 13 residues. CDR3 sequence: CASSGQGSNEQYF. CDR3 nucleotide sequence: TGTGCCAGCAGTGGACAGGGCAGCAACGAGCAGTACTTC.

The chain is built from TRBV7-3 and TRBJ2-3; D is undetermined. Germline V CDR1 and CDR2: SGHTA, FQGTGA. V lost 5 bases and J 1 base, leaving 16 bases between the germline ends. The CDR3 consists of 16 residues. CDR3 in amino acids: CASSQGGSGGTDTQYF. In DNA, the CDR3 is TGTGCCAGCAGCCAAGGTGGCAGTGGGGGCACAGATACGCAGTATTTT.

This clonotype was seen repeatedly, ten times or more. This chain links TRBV14 with TRBJ2-3; perhaps TRBD1 as D (6 bases). Deletions cut 1 base from V and 9 bases from J, with 17 bases between. The CDR3 has 15 residues. Per the germline V gene, CDR1 is SGHDN and CDR2 is FVKESK. The CDR3 DNA reads TGTGCCAGCAGCCAAGCCCAGGGGCGGACCGAAACGCAGTATTTT. Protein: CASSQAQGRTETQYF.

This clonotype showed up many times. The chain recombines TRBV6-1 with TRBJ2-7, with 11 bases that match TRBD2. The CDR3 runs 15 residues. Germline CDR1 reads MNHNS; CDR2 reads SASEGT. The junction had 9 bases not matched to a gene; V was cut back by 6 bases and J by 5 bases. CDR3 loop: CASRQLAGVIDEQYF. CDR3 nucleotide sequence: TGTGCCAGCAGACAACTAGCGGGAGTAATTGACGAGCAGTACTTC.

The chain employs TRBV6-2 or TRBV6-3 and TRBJ2-3; 10 bases map to TRBD2. CDR1 MNHEY and CDR2 SVGEGT come from the germline V gene. V shed 6 bases and J 4 bases; nucleotides not matched to a gene: 4. The CDR3 runs to 14 residues. This CDR3 reads CASSLAGDADTQYF. CDR3 DNA: TGTGCCAGCAGCCTAGCGGGAGACGCAGATACGCAGTATTTT.